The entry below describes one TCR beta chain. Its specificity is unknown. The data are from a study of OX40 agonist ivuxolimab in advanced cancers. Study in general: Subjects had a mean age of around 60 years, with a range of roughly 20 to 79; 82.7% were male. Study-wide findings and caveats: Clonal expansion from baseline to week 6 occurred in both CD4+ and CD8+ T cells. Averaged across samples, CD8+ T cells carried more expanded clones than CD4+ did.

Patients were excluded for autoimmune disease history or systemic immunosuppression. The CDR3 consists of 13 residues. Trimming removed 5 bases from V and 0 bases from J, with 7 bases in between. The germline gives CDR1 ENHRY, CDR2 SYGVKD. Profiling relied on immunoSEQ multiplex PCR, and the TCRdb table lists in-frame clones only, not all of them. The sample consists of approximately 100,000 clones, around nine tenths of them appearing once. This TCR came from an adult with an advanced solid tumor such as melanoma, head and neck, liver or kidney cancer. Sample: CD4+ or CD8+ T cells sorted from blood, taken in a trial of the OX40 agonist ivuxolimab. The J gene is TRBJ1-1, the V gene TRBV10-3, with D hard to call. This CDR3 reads CAISQNMNTEAFF. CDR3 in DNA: TGTGCCATCAGTCAGAACATGAACACTGAAGCTTTCTTT.